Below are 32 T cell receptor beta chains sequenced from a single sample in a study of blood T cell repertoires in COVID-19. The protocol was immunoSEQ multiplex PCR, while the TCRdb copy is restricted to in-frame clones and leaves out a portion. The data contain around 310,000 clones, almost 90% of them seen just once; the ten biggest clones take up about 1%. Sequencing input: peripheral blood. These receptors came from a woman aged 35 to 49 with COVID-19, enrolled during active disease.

As DNA, the CDR3 is TGTGCCAGCAGTTCCCTCCCTCCGGGGACAGTGACTGAAAAACTGTTTTTT. As protein: CASSSLPPGTVTEKLFF. This chain connects TRBV27 to TRBJ1-4; 7 nucleotides agree with TRBD1. This CDR3 has 17 residues. With 4 bases clipped from V and 7 bases from J, the junction kept 15 bases outside the gene matches. Germline V gene data show CDR1 as MNHEY and CDR2 as SMNVEV (reference sequence).

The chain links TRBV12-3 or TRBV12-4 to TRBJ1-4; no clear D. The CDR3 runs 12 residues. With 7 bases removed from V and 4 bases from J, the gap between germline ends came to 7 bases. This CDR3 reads CASNPGNEKLFF. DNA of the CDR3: TGTGCCAGCAACCCGGGTAATGAAAAACTGTTTTTT.

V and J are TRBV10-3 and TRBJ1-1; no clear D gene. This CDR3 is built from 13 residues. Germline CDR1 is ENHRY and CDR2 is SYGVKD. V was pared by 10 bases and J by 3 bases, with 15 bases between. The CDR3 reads CATHISGDTEAFF. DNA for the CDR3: TGTGCCACCCACATAAGCGGGGACACTGAAGCTTTCTTT.

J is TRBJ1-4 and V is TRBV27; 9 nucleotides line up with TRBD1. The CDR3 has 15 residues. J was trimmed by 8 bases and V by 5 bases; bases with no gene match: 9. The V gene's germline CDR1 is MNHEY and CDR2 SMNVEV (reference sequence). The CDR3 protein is CASSPGQGWAEKLFF. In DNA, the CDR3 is TGTGCCAGCAGTCCAGGACAGGGGTGGGCGGAAAAACTGTTTTTT.

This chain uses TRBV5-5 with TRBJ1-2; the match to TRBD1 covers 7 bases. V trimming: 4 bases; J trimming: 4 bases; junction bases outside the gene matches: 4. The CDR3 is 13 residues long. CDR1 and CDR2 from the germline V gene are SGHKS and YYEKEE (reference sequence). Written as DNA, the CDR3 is TGTGCCAGCAGCGCCGGACAGGTCTATGGCTACACCTTC. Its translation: CASSAGQVYGYTF.

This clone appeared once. CDR3 nucleotides: TGTGCCACCAGTTCTACGAGCGGGGCAGCTCAAGAGACCCAGTACTTC. Translated: CATSSTSGAAQETQYF. V is TRBV24-1 and J is TRBJ2-5; 7 nucleotides align to TRBD2. This CDR3 contains 16 residues. J lost 2 bases, V lost 6 bases, and 11 bases had no gene match. The germline CDR1 and CDR2 sequences are KGHDR and SFDVKD.

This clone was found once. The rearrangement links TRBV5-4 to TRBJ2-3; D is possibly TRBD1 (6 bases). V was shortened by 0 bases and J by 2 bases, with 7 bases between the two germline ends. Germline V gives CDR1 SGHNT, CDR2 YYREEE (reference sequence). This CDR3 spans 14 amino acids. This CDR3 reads CASSLAGVTDTQYF. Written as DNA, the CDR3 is TGTGCCAGCAGCTTGGCAGGGGTCACAGATACGCAGTATTTT.

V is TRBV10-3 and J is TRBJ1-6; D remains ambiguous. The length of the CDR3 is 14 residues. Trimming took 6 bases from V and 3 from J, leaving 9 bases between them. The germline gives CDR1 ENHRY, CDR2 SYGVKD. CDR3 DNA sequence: TGTGCCATCAGAAGCGGCAGCTATAATTCACCCCTCCACTTT. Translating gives CAIRSGSYNSPLHF.

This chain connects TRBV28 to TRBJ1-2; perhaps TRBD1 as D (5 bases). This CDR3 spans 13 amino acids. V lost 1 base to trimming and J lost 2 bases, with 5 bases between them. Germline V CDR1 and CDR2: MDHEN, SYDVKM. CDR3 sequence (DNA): TGTGCCAGCAGTTTATCAGGGAACTATGGCTACACCTTC. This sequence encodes CASSLSGNYGYTF.

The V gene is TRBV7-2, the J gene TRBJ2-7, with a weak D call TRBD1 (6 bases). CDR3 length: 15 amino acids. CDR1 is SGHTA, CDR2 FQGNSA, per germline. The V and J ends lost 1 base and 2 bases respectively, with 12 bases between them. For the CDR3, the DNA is TGTGCCAGCAGCTTAGGGGGGCCTGGGACCTACGAGCAGTACTTC. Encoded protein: CASSLGGPGTYEQYF.

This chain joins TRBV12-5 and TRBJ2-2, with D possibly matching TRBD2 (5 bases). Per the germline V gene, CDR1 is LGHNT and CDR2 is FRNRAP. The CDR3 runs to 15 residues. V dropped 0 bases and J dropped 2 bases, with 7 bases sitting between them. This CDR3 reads CASGLVGSNTGELFF. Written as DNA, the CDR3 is TGTGCTAGTGGTTTGGTAGGGAGCAACACCGGGGAGCTGTTTTTT.

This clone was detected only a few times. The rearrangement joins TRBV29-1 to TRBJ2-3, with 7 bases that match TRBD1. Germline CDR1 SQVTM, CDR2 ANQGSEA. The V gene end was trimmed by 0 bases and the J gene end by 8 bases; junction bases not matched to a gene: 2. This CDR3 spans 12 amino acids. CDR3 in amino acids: CSVEEQGSTQYF. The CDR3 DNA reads TGCAGCGTTGAAGAACAGGGGAGTACGCAGTATTTT.

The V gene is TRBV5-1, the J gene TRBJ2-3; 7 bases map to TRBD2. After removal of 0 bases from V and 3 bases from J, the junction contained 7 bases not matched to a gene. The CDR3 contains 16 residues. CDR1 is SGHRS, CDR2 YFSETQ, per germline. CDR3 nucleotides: TGCGCCAGCAGCTTGGTACGAGGGAGGGGTACAGATACGCAGTATTTT. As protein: CASSLVRGRGTDTQYF.

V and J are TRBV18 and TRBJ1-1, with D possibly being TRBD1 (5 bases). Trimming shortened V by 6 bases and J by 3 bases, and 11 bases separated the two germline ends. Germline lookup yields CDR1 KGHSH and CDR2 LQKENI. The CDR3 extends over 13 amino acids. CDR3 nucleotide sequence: TGTGCCAGCTCGCAAGGGGCCGACACTGAAGCTTTCTTT. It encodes CASSQGADTEAFF.

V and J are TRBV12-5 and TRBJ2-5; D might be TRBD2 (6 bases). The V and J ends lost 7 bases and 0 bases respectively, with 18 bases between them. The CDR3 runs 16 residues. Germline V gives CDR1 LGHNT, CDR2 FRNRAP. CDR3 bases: TGTGCTAGTGCCCAAGCCCCTCGGGGGTACCAAGAGACCCAGTACTTC. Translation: CASAQAPRGYQETQYF.

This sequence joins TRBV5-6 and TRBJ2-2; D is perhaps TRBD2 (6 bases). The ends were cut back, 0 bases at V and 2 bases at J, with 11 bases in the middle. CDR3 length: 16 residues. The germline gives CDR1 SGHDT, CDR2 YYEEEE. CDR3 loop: CASSLADGRNTGELFF. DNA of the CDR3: TGTGCCAGCAGCTTGGCGGACGGGAGAAACACCGGGGAGCTGTTTTTT.

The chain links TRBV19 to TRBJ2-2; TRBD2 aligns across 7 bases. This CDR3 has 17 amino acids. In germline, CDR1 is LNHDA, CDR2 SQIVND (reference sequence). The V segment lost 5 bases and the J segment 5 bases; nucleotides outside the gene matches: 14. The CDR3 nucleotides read TGTGCCAGTAGTCTACAACCCCGACTAGCCGAAACCGGGGAGCTGTTTTTT. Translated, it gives CASSLQPRLAETGELFF.

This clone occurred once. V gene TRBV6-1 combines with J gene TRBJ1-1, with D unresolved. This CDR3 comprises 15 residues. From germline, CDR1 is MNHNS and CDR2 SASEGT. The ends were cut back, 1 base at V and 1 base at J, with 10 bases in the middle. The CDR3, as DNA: TGTGCCAGCAGTGAAGGGTACTGGAGGAACACTGAAGCTTTCTTT. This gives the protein CASSEGYWRNTEAFF.

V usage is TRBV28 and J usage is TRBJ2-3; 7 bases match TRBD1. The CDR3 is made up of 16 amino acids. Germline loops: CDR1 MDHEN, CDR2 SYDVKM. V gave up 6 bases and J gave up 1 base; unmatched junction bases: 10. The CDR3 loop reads CASSPDTGTGTDTQYF. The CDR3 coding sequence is TGTGCCAGCAGCCCAGATACCGGGACAGGCACAGATACGCAGTATTTT.

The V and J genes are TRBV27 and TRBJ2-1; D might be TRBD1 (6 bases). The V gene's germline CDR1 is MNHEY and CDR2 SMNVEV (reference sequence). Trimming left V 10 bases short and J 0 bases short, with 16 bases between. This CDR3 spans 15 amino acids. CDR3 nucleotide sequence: TGTGCCACCGCAGCGGACAGATCCTCCTACAATGAGCAGTTCTTC. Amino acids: CATAADRSSYNEQFF.

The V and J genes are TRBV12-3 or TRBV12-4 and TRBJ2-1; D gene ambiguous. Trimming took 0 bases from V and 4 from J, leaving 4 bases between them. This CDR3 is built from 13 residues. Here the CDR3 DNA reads TGTGCCAGCAGTTTAGCGCGATACAATGAGCAGTTCTTC. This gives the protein CASSLARYNEQFF.

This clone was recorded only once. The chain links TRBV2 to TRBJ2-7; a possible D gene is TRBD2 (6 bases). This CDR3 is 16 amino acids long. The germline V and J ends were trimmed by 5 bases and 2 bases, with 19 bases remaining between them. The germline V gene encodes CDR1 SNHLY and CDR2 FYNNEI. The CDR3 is CASSSRGTDPTYEQYF. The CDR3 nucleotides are TGTGCCAGCAGTTCTCGGGGGACCGACCCAACCTACGAGCAGTACTTC.

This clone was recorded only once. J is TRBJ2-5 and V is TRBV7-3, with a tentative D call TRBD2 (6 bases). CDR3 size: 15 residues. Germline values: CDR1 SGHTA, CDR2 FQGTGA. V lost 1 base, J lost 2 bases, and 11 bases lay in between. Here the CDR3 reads CASSLNRAGQETQYF. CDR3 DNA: TGTGCCAGCAGCTTAAACCGGGCGGGGCAAGAGACCCAGTACTTC.

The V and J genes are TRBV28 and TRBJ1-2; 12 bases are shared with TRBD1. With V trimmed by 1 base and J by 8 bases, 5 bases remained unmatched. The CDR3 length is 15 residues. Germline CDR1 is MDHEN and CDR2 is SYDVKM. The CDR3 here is CASSLLGTGGPGYTF. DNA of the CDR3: TGTGCCAGCAGTTTATTGGGGACAGGGGGCCCAGGCTACACCTTC.

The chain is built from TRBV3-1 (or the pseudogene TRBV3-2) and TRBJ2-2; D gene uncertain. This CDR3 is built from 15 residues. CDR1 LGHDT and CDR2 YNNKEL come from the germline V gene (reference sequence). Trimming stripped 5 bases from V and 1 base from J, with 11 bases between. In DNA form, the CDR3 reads TGTGCCAGCAGCACGCTATTCTTGAACACCGGGGAGCTGTTTTTT. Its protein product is CASSTLFLNTGELFF.

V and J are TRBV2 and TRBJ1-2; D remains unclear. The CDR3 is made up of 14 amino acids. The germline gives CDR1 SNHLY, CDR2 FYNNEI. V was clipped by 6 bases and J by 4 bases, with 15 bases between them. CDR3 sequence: CASRIGPLAYGYTF. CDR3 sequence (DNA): TGTGCCAGCAGAATTGGACCGCTAGCCTATGGCTACACCTTC.

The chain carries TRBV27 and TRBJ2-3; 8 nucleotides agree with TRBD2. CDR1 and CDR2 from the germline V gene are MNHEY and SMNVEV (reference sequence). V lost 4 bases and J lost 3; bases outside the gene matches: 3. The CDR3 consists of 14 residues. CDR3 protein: CASSWTSPTDTQYF. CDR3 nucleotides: TGTGCCAGCAGTTGGACTAGCCCAACAGATACGCAGTATTTT.

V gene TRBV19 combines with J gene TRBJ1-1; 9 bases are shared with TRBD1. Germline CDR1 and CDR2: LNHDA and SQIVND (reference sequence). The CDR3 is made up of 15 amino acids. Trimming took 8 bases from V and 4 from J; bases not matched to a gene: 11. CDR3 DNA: TGTGCCAGTCGCCGGGACAGGGTGGGGGGCACTGAAGCTTTCTTT. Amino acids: CASRRDRVGGTEAFF.

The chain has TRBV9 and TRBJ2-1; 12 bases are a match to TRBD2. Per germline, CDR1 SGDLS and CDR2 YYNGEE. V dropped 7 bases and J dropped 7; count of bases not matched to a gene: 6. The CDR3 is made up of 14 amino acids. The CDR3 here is CASGTGTSGNEQFF. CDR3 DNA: TGTGCCAGCGGGACGGGGACTAGCGGGAATGAGCAGTTCTTC.

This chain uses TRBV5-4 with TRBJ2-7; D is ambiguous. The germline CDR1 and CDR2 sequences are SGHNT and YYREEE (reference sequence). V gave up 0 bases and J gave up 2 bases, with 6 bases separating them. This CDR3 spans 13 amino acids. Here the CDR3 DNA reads TGTGCCAGCAGCTTGGGACTCCCCTACGAGCAGTACTTC. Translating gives CASSLGLPYEQYF.

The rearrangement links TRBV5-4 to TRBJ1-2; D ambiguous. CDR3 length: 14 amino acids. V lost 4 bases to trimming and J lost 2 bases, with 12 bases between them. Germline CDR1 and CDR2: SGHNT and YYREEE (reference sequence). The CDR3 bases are TGTGCCAGCAGCGCCCAAGTAGCGAACTATGGCTACACCTTC. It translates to CASSAQVANYGYTF.

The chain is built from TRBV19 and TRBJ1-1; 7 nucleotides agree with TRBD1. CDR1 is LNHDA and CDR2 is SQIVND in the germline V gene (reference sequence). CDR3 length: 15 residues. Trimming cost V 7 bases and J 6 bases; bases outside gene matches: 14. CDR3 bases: TGTGCCAGTACCCCATCCCAGGGGGGCTCGGCTGAAGCTTTCTTT. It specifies CASTPSQGGSAEAFF.